Listed below are T cell receptor beta chains from one sample, sequenced in a study of blood T cell repertoires in COVID-19. Produced via immunoSEQ multiplex PCR; TCRdb's table is partial and in-frame only. The data show over 35,000 clones, approximately 85% seen once. The material sequenced was peripheral blood. Receptors were obtained from a woman aged 80 or older with COVID-19, enrolled during active disease. Each CDR3 is given with its conserved first and last residue. The order of the fields is J gene, clone size, V gene, D gene, CDR3 DNA, CDR3 protein. D genes are given only for firm matches. Clone sizes are given selectively: once, few, many, or a class where the clone is expanded.

J gene: TRBJ2-1
clone size: .
V gene: TRBV12-3/TRBV12-4
D gene: .
CDR3 DNA: TGTGCCAGCAGCCGGGACAGCGGGAGGCAGTTCTTC
CDR3 protein: CASSRDSGRQFF

J gene: TRBJ1-1
clone size: .
V gene: TRBV7-9
D gene: TRBD1
CDR3 DNA: TGTGCCAGCAGCCCGGGACAGGAGGCTTTCTTT
CDR3 protein: CASSPGQEAFF

J gene: TRBJ1-2
clone size: .
V gene: TRBV2
D gene: TRBD1
CDR3 DNA: TGTGCCAGCAGACTACAGGGGGCAACGGGCTACACCTTC
CDR3 protein: CASRLQGATGYTF

J gene: TRBJ2-7
clone size: .
V gene: TRBV4-1
D gene: .
CDR3 DNA: TGCGCCAGCAGCCAGGGCGAAGCGGATTCCTACGAGCAGTACTTC
CDR3 protein: CASSQGEADSYEQYF

J gene: TRBJ2-5
clone size: .
V gene: TRBV5-1
D gene: TRBD1
CDR3 DNA: TGCGCCAGCAGCTACGGGACAGGGGGACAAGAGACCCAGTACTTC
CDR3 protein: CASSYGTGGQETQYF

J gene: TRBJ2-1
clone size: .
V gene: TRBV5-1
D gene: TRBD2
CDR3 DNA: TGCGCCAGCAGCTTCGGGGGGAAGGCCTCCTACAATGAGCAGTTCTTC
CDR3 protein: CASSFGGKASYNEQFF

J gene: TRBJ1-2
clone size: .
V gene: TRBV5-1
D gene: .
CDR3 DNA: TGCGCCAGCGGTGATCCGGAGGGGATTGGCTACACCTTC
CDR3 protein: CASGDPEGIGYTF

J gene: TRBJ2-7
clone size: .
V gene: TRBV7-3
D gene: TRBD1
CDR3 DNA: TGTGCCAGCAGCCGGGGGACAGGGGATTCCTACGAGCAGTACTTC
CDR3 protein: CASSRGTGDSYEQYF

J gene: TRBJ1-2
clone size: .
V gene: TRBV7-8
D gene: .
CDR3 DNA: TGTGCCAGCAGCTTACGGACTGACCGTTTGGTTAAAGGCTACACCTTC
CDR3 protein: CASSLRTDRLVKGYTF

J gene: TRBJ1-5
clone size: .
V gene: TRBV10-3
D gene: .
CDR3 DNA: TGTGCCATCAGTGATGCAGGGGCGAGCAATCAGCCCCAGCATTTT
CDR3 protein: CAISDAGASNQPQHF

J gene: TRBJ2-7
clone size: .
V gene: TRBV7-2
D gene: .
CDR3 DNA: TGTGCCAGCAGCCCGGACTTGTACGAGCAGTACTTC
CDR3 protein: CASSPDLYEQYF

J gene: TRBJ2-7
clone size: .
V gene: TRBV6-6
D gene: TRBD1
CDR3 DNA: TGTGCCAGCAGTTCGGGACAGGGGGCGCGAGAGCAGTACTTC
CDR3 protein: CASSSGQGAREQYF

J gene: TRBJ2-7
clone size: few
V gene: TRBV7-2
D gene: .
CDR3 DNA: TGTGCCAGCAGCTTCTTGATGGACTCGCGGCAGTACTTC
CDR3 protein: CASSFLMDSRQYF

J gene: TRBJ2-2
clone size: .
V gene: TRBV24-1
D gene: TRBD2
CDR3 DNA: TGTGCCACCAGTGACTCTAGCGGGAGGCCAGCCGGGGAGCTGTTTTTT
CDR3 protein: CATSDSSGRPAGELFF

J gene: TRBJ2-7
clone size: .
V gene: TRBV7-2
D gene: TRBD2
CDR3 DNA: TGTGCCAGCAGCTTAGCAGACGGGCTAGCGGGGGGACCCTCCTACGAGCAGTACTTC
CDR3 protein: CASSLADGLAGGPSYEQYF

J gene: TRBJ1-5
clone size: few
V gene: TRBV7-2
D gene: .
CDR3 DNA: TGTGCCAGCAGCTTAGGCCAGGGCGGACAGCCCCAGCATTTT
CDR3 protein: CASSLGQGGQPQHF

J gene: TRBJ2-7
clone size: .
V gene: TRBV29-1
D gene: TRBD1
CDR3 DNA: TGCAGCGGACAGGGTCAAAAGGGCGGGGAGCAGTACTTC
CDR3 protein: CSGQGQKGGEQYF

J gene: TRBJ1-2
clone size: medium-sized
V gene: TRBV9
D gene: TRBD1
CDR3 DNA: TGTGCCAGCAGCGTTGCCGGGACAGACTATGGCTACACCTTC
CDR3 protein: CASSVAGTDYGYTF

J gene: TRBJ1-6
clone size: .
V gene: TRBV4-1
D gene: TRBD1
CDR3 DNA: TGCGCCAGCAGCCAGGCCGGGACAGGCTATAATTCACCCCTCCACTTT
CDR3 protein: CASSQAGTGYNSPLHF

J gene: TRBJ1-4
clone size: once
V gene: TRBV7-9
D gene: TRBD1
CDR3 DNA: TGTGCCAGCAGCAATGGACAGGGGAGGAATGAAAAACTGTTTTTT
CDR3 protein: CASSNGQGRNEKLFF

J gene: TRBJ1-5
clone size: .
V gene: TRBV11-2
D gene: TRBD1
CDR3 DNA: TGTGCCAGCAGCTTAGGGGACAGGGGGCTCGGTCAGCCCCAGCATTTT
CDR3 protein: CASSLGDRGLGQPQHF

J gene: TRBJ2-3
clone size: .
V gene: TRBV15
D gene: TRBD1
CDR3 DNA: TGTGCCACCAGCAGAGGACAGGGGGTCACAGATACGCAGTATTTT
CDR3 protein: CATSRGQGVTDTQYF